This TCR beta chain was sequenced for a study of shared clonotypes between healthy human individuals. Turning to the study itself: Three plates were used per donor for CD4 naive, three for CD4 memory, two for CD8 naive and one for CD8 memory. General study results and limits: Generation of non-shared clonotypes was less probable than generation of clonotypes shared by all four donors. A few donors shared about 4.5% of their naive CD4 clonotypes.

The V gene lost 4 bases and the J gene lost 5 bases, with 9 bases spanning the gap. From germline, CDR1 is SGHAT and CDR2 FQNNGV. The CDR3 contains 13 residues. Concerning this clone: What it binds is not known.

On sorted subsets, replicate PCRs used about 200 ng DNA, or some 28,000 T cell genomes. Clones were read by immunoSEQ multiplex PCR, and TCRdb kept only the in-frame ones, dropping some. The table includes about 1.4 million clones, approximately 96% detected once. The origin of this receptor is a young man in good health. The genes are TRBV11-2 and TRBJ2-1; unclear D gene. The source material was naive CD4+ T cells sorted from blood. Subset of the sample: CD45RA+ positively selected. CDR3 protein: CASSSRWDNEQFF. In nucleotides, the CDR3 is TGTGCCAGCAGCTCACGTTGGGACAATGAGCAGTTCTTC.